The present TCR beta chain was sequenced within a study of the immune and genomic landscape of osteosarcoma (TCRdb year 2020). With regard to the full study: A total of roughly 47 pediatric and adult patients with high-grade osteosarcoma made up the overall cohort, and the median age at diagnosis was about 27 years (range roughly 5-81). Poor-risk disease was overrepresented in the cohort, as 73% of patients had an unfavorable pathologic response to standard therapy and 55% to 70% were deceased. Patients in the overall cohort were about 60% male, and approximately 80% presented with localized disease at diagnosis. To define immunogenic potential, the study profiled osteosarcoma specimens using whole genome, RNA and T-cell receptor sequencing along with immunohistochemistry and reverse phase protein arrays. To characterize the osteosarcoma immunogenomic landscape, TCR sequencing results were integrated with transcriptome, protein array and immunostaining data. The goal of the study was to explain why immune checkpoint inhibitors show limited clinical activity in osteosarcoma. Three patients contributed a couple of samples from the same tumor site. General study outcomes and caveats: In five cases, the repertoire was dominated by a single hyperexpanded clone, and fewer than 100 T-cell clonotypes were detected in all five cases. Productive TCR clonality was low overall, averaging 0.09 with a maximum of 0.3, suggesting limited T-cell clonal expansion. Along with the frozen tumor specimens, matched blood was collected from just a couple of patients. Higher TCR productive clonality was observed in the immune-hot C3 cluster than in the cold C1 cluster, although TCR productive clonality remained low overall. Clonality benchmarks came from external normal skin and healthy peripheral blood data rather than matched normal tissue. Because osteosarcoma is rare and all possible samples were collected, sample size was not determined by any statistical method.

Specimens were post-treatment primary, local recurrence and metastasis tumors from poor-prognosis patients. As regards this clone: Its cognate antigen has yet to be identified. The input lacks base qualities; no much larger clone sits a single base away.

TCR beta chain CDR3 regions were immunosequenced using the ImmunoSEQ Assay (Adaptive Biotechnologies). The source study handled its data this way. TCRB rearrangements, read counts, read proportions and gene usage were exported through the ImmunoSEQ Analyzer platform. T-cell clonality was calculated on productive rearrangements as 1 minus Pielou's evenness. In the clonal space homeostasis analysis, clonotypes were sorted into rare, small, medium, large or hyperexpanded (0.01 to 1 of the repertoire) bins. TCR productive clonality was compared across immune clusters C1, C2 and C3 using the Wilcoxon rank sum test. The table comes from immuneACCESS by way of TCRdb, which keeps in-frame sequences with V and J called. Part of the clones is missing from these tables; in studies checked, under half for an unresolved V gene and the rest for unknown reasons. From that table come the V and J calls and clone size; the DNA was used to work out D and trimming. The sample has roughly 1,500 clones on record, 50% to 65% of them singletons. The biggest ten clones account for around 20% of the sample.

The cysteine opens and the phenylalanine closes a CDR3 of 14 amino acids. Only the CDR3 region is kept as DNA, spanning 42 bases read in frame from base 1. The germline V gene (reference sequence) supplies CDR1 MNHNY and CDR2 SVGAGI. V is cut by 6 bases and J by 8 bases, and the space between the germline ends is 16 bases. The material sequenced was primary tumor tissue from the T10 vertebra. This sample's cell subset or site label indicates: resected primary osteosarcoma tumor. The receptor's source is a man aged 18 to 35 with osteosarcoma. The age is the age at diagnosis. The chain was built from TRBV6-6 and TRBJ1-4; the D segment cannot be called with confidence. DNA sequence: TGTGCCAGCAGCGGAGATTTCGGAGGAGAAAAACTGTTTTTT. Its coded protein is CASSGDFGGEKLFF.